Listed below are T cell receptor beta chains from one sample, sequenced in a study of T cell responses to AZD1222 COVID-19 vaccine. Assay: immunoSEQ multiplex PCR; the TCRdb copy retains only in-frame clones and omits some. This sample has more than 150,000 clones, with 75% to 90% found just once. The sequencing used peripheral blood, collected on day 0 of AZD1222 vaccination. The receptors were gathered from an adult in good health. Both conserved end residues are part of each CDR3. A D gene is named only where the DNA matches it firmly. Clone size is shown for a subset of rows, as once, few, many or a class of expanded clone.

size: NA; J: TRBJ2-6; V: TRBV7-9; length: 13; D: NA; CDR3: CASSLGGANVLTF; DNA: TGTGCCAGCAGCTTAGGTGGGGCCAACGTCCTGACTTTC
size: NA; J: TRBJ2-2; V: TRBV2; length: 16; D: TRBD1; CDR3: CASSVGRDRAIGELFF; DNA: TGTGCCAGCAGTGTAGGGCGGGACAGGGCTATCGGGGAGCTGTTTTTT
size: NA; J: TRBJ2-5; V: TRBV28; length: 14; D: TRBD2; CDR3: CASSLSGTFGTQYF; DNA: TGTGCCAGCAGTTTAAGCGGGACGTTTGGGACCCAGTACTTC
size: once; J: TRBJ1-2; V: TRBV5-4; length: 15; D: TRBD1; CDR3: CASSPGTGANYGYTF; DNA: TGTGCCAGCAGCCCCGGGACAGGAGCTAACTATGGCTACACCTTC
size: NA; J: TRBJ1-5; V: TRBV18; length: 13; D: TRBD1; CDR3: CASSLDRDQPQHF; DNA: TGTGCCAGCTCACTGGACAGGGATCAGCCCCAGCATTTT
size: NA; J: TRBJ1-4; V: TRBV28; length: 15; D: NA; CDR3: CASSLTAGVGEKLFF; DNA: TGTGCCAGCAGTTTAACGGCAGGGGTAGGTGAAAAACTGTTTTTT
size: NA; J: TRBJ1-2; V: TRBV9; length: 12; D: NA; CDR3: CASSVEGFGYTF; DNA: TGTGCCAGCAGCGTAGAGGGCTTTGGCTACACCTTC
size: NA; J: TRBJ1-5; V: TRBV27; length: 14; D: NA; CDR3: CASSLGGWNQPQHF; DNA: TGTGCCAGCAGTTTGGGGGGCTGGAATCAGCCCCAGCATTTT
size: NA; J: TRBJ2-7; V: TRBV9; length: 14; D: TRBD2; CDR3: CASSGGLIFHEQYF; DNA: TGTGCCAGCAGCGGGGGACTAATATTCCACGAGCAGTACTTC
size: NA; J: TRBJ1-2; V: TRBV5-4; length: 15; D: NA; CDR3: CASSSKLSSIYGYTF; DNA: TGTGCCAGCAGCTCGAAGTTATCTAGTATCTATGGCTACACCTTC
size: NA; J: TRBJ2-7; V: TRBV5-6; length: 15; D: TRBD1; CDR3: CASTPGPGQGYEQYF; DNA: TGTGCCAGCACCCCGGGCCCGGGACAGGGCTACGAGCAGTACTTC
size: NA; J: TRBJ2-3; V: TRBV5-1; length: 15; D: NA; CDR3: CASSSQTGSTDTQYF; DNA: TGCGCCAGCAGCTCACAGACAGGTAGCACAGATACGCAGTATTTT
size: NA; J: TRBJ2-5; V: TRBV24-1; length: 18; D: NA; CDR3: CATSDSWGRQGGQETQYF; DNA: TGTGCCACCAGTGATTCCTGGGGCCGCCAGGGGGGACAAGAGACCCAGTACTTC
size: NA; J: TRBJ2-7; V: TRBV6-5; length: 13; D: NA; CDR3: CASSSIGRDEQYF; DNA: TGTGCCAGCAGTTCCATAGGCCGGGACGAGCAGTACTTC
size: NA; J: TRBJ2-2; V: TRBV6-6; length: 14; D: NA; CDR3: CASSKLRNTGELFF; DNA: TGTGCCAGCAGTAAACTTAGAAACACCGGGGAGCTGTTTTTT
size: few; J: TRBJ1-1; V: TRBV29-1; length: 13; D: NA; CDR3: CSVESPINTEAFF; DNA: TGCAGCGTTGAAAGTCCTATTAACACTGAAGCTTTCTTT
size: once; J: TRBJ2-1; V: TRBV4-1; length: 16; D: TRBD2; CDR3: CASSQVGLAGVHEQFF; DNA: TGCGCCAGCAGCCAAGTGGGACTAGCGGGGGTCCATGAGCAGTTCTTC
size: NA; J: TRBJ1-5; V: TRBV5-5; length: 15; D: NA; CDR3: CASSPQENSNQPQHF; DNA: TGTGCCAGCAGCCCCCAGGAGAATAGCAATCAGCCCCAGCATTTT
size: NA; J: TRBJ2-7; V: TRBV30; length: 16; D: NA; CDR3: CAWSVLRQIPTYEQYF; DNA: TGTGCCTGGAGTGTACTGCGACAGATCCCCACCTACGAGCAGTACTTC
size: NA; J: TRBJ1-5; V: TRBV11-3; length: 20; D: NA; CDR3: CASSLDRLEAGGGSNQPQHF; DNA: TGTGCCAGCAGCTTAGATCGGTTAGAAGCGGGGGGTGGAAGCAATCAGCCCCAGCATTTT
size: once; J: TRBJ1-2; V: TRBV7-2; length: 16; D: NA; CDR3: CASSLGHLGVSLGYTF; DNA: TGTGCCAGCAGCTTGGGCCACTTGGGGGTCTCGCTTGGCTACACCTTC
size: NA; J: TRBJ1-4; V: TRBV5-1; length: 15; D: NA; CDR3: CASSLGRRDYEKLFF; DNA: TGCGCCAGCAGCTTGGGGCGGAGGGACTATGAAAAACTGTTTTTT
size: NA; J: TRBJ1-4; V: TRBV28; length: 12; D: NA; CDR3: CASTTGREKLFF; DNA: TGTGCCAGCACGACCGGGAGAGAAAAACTGTTTTTT
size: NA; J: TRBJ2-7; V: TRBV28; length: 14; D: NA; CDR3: CASSQDSGGDEQYF; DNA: TGTGCCAGCAGCCAGGACAGTGGTGGGGACGAGCAGTACTTC
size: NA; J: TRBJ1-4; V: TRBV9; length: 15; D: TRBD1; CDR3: CASSYRTGGGEKLFF; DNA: TGTGCCAGCAGCTACCGGACAGGGGGAGGAGAAAAACTGTTTTTT
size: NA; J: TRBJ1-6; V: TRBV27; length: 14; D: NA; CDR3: CASSLWTSGSPLHF; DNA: TGTGCCAGCAGTTTATGGACATCGGGTTCACCCCTCCACTTT
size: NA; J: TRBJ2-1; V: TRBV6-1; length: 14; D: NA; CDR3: CASSSATAGNEQFF; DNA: TGTGCCAGCAGTTCGGCCACGGCTGGCAATGAGCAGTTCTTC
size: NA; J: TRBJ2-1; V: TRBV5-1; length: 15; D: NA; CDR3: CASSLQGYSYNEQFF; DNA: TGCGCCAGCAGCTTACAGGGTTACTCCTACAATGAGCAGTTCTTC
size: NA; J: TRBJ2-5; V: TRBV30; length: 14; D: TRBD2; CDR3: CAGRLAGAEETQYF; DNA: TGTGCCGGTCGACTAGCGGGGGCGGAGGAGACCCAGTACTTC
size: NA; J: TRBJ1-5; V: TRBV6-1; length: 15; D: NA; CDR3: CASSEWSGSNQPQHF; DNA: TGTGCCAGCAGTGAATGGTCGGGCTCAAATCAGCCCCAGCATTTT
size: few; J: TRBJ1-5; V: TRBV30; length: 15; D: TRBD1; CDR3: CAWSAPRTGLQPQHF; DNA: TGTGCCTGGAGTGCCCCTCGGACAGGGCTTCAGCCCCAGCATTTT
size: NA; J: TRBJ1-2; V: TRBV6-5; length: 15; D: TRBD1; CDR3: CASSYSMTGLYGYTF; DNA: TGTGCCAGCAGTTACTCGATGACAGGGTTATATGGCTACACCTTC
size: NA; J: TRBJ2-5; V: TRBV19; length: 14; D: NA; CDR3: CASSIGGSDGTQYF; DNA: TGTGCCAGTAGCATTGGGGGGAGCGACGGGACCCAGTACTTC
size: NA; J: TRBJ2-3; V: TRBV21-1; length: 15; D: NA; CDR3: CASRRQGTSTDTQYF; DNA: TGTGCCAGCAGAAGACAGGGCACTAGCACAGATACGCAGTATTTT
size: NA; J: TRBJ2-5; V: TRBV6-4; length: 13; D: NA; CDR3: CASSPQGQGPQYF; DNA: TGTGCCAGCAGCCCTCAGGGCCAAGGGCCCCAGTACTTC
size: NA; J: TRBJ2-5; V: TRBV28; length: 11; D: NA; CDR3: CASSFPGSSYF; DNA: TGTGCCAGCAGTTTCCCCGGATCTAGTTACTTC
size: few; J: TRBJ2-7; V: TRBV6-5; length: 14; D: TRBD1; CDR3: CASSHTGDSYEQYF; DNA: TGTGCCAGCAGTCATACAGGGGATTCATACGAGCAGTACTTC
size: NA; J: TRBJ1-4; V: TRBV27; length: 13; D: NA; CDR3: CASSYRAREKLFF; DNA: TGTGCCAGCAGTTACAGGGCGCGTGAAAAACTGTTTTTT
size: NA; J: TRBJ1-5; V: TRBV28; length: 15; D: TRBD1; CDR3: CASSFPDRGNQPQHF; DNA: TGTGCCAGCAGTTTCCCCGACAGGGGAAATCAGCCCCAGCATTTT
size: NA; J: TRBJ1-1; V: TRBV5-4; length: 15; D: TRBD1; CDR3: CASSLWTGLNTEAFF; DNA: TGTGCCAGCAGCTTGTGGACAGGTTTGAACACTGAAGCTTTCTTT
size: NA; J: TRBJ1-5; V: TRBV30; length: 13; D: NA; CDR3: CAWRGNKNQPQHF; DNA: TGTGCCTGGAGGGGGAACAAGAATCAGCCCCAGCATTTT
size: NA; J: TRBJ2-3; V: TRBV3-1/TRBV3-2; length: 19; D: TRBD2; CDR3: CASSQGGGRVLFSTDTQYF; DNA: TGTGCCAGCAGCCAAGGGGGAGGGAGGGTCCTCTTTAGCACAGATACGCAGTATTTT
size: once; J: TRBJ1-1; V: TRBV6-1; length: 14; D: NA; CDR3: CASSELWGGTEAFF; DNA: TGTGCCAGCAGTGAACTTTGGGGGGGGACTGAAGCTTTCTTT
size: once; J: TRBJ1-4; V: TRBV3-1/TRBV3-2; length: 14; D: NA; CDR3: CASSLRHSNEKLFF; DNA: TGTGCCAGCAGCCTACGGCATTCTAATGAAAAACTGTTTTTT
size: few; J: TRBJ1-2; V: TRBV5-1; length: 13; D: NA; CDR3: CASSINPGYGYTF; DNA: TGCGCCAGCAGCATAAATCCGGGCTATGGCTACACCTTC
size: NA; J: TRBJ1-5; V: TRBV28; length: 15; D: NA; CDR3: CASSSGVPAVQPQHF; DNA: TGTGCCAGCAGTTCGGGGGTCCCTGCGGTGCAGCCCCAGCATTTT